This T cell receptor (beta chain) was recovered during a study of T-cell reconstitution after alpha-beta-depleted transplantation in children. Using unique molecular identifiers, the investigators prepared the TCRbeta library. TCRdb recomputed calls from the PCR reads with MiXCR, one row per CDR3 protein. This repertoire shows 250,000 to 300,000 distinct CDR3 sequences, almost 10% found once; its top ten account for roughly 9.1%. The germline V gene has CDR1 SNHLY and CDR2 FYNNEI. The CDR3 sequence is 13 residues long. Trimming pared 7 bases from V and 7 bases from J, leaving 16 bases between. The sample holds a few counts of this clonotype.

This specimen was PBMCs from the stem cell graft donor, taken from the stem cell graft. The clonotype was recovered from a human donor who donated a stem cell graft to a child with SCID. The J gene is TRBJ1-2, the V gene TRBV2, with D perhaps matching TRBD1 (6 bases). This CDR3 reads CASIGGTARGYTF. CDR3 coding DNA: TGTGCCAGCATAGGGGGGACGGCTCGTGGCTACACCTTC.